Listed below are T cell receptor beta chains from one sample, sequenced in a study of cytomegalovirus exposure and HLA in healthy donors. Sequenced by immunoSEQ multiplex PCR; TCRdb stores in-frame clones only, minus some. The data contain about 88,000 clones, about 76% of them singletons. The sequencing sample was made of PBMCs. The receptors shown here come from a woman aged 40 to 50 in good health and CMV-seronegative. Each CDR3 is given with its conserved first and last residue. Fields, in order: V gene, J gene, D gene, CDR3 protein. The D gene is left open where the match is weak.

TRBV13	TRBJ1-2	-	CASSLQVQLGYTF
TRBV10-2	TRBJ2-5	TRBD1	CASGGTGAEETQYF
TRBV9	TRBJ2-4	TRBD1	CASSAGTGGMGNIQYF
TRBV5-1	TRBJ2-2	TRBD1	CASSYQTGADTGELFF
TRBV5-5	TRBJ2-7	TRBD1	CASSSPPRGHYEQYF
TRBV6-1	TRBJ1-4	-	CASSQQLLTNEKLFF
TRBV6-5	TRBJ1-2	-	CASSAGGGSGYTF
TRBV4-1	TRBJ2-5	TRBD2	CASSQDWPSGLEETQYF
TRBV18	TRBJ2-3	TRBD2	CASSPPYSGASTDTQYF
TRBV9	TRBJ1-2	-	CASSVEGVRYTF
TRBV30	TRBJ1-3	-	CAWSRGASGNTIYF
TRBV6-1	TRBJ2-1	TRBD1	CAIDRGGDEQFF
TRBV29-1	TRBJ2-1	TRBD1	CSVNRDRKYNEQFF
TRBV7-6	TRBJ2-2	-	CASSTLQSTGELFF
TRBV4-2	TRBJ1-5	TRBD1	CASSPTGGAQPQHF
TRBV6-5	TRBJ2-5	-	CASMEIFQETQYF
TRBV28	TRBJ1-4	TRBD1	CASSSPLSTGRVGTEKLFF
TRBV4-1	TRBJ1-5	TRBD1	CASRTEDRGNQPQHF
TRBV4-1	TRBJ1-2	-	CASSPPRENGYTF
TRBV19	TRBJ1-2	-	CASSFNFGGEHGYTF
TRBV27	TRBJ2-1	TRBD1	CASSSPGGMTNEQFF
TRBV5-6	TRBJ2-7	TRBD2	CASSSSGALSYEQYF
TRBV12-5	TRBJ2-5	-	CASSIPRDEETQYF
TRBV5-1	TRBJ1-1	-	CASSLGGPLTEAFF
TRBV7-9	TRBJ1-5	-	CASSLVGGNSNQPQHF
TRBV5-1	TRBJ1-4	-	CASSRLGVGEKLFF
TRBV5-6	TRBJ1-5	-	CASSFGGRAPLNQPQHF
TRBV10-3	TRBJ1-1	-	CAISEGPAEAFF
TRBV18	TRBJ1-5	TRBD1	CASSRTGDNQPQHF
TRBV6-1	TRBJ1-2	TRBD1	CASSRDRSGYGYTF
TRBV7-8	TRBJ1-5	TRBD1	CASSPGTASNQPQHF